This T cell receptor (beta chain) was observed in a study of radiotherapy plus CTLA-4 blockade in lung cancer. Study summary: Around 18% of enrolled patients responded objectively, and 31% had disease control.

Sequencing was performed with immunoSEQ multiplex PCR; in TCRdb, only in-frame clones are kept and a portion is missing. Of some 74,000 clones in the sample, around 82% were seen once. The study gave focal radiation plus ipilimumab CTLA-4 blockade to patients with chemo-refractory metastatic non-small-cell lung cancer. On this clone itself: Its antigen is unidentified.

Notes on the study in general: With interferon-beta, early dynamics of blood T cell clones were reported to best predict response. Subsequent to radiotherapy plus ipilimumab, tumor-derived TCR clones underwent expansion in blood.

The TCR comes from a human donor with non-small cell lung cancer who had a complete response to radiotherapy plus ipilimumab. The sample here was peripheral blood, taken from a patient treated with radiotherapy plus ipilimumab.

CDR3 DNA sequence: TGTGCCAGCAGAGAGGAGGGGACAGGTTACTATGGCTACACCTTC. Encoded protein: CASREEGTGYYGYTF. The chain recombines TRBV6-1 with TRBJ1-2; 8 bases are shared with TRBD1. The J segment lost 3 bases and the V segment lost 6 bases, leaving 9 bases of the junction unmatched. Germline CDR1 is MNHNS and CDR2 is SASEGT. The CDR3 totals 15 residues.